This T cell receptor (beta chain) was obtained from a study of blood T cell repertoires in COVID-19. Turning to the study itself: Material from acute and convalescent COVID-19 was sourced from the United States, Italy and Spain. The cDNA or gDNA used as material had been derived from T cells, B-cell-depleted T cells, or PBMCs.

Enrolled through a virtual design, the participants were between roughly 18 and 95 years of age and came from about two dozen US areas. Participant-given clinical history determined each cohort assignment. The CDR3 has 18 amino acids. Germline CDR1 and CDR2: LNHDA and SQIVND (reference sequence). V was trimmed by 7 bases and J by 3 bases, leaving 24 bases between them. Sequencing used immunoSEQ multiplex PCR; TCRdb keeps in-frame clones, though not all of them. The table has 180,000 or so clones, around 86% seen once. This sequence was found in a man aged 35 to 55 with acute COVID-19. The sequenced sample was PBMCs or T cells enriched from blood (not recorded which). The chain couples TRBV19 to TRBJ1-4, with a weak D call TRBD1 (6 bases). The CDR3 is CASNNILPSRTANEKLFF. The CDR3 DNA is TGTGCCAGTAATAATATTCTCCCGTCCCGGACAGCTAATGAAAAACTGTTTTTT.